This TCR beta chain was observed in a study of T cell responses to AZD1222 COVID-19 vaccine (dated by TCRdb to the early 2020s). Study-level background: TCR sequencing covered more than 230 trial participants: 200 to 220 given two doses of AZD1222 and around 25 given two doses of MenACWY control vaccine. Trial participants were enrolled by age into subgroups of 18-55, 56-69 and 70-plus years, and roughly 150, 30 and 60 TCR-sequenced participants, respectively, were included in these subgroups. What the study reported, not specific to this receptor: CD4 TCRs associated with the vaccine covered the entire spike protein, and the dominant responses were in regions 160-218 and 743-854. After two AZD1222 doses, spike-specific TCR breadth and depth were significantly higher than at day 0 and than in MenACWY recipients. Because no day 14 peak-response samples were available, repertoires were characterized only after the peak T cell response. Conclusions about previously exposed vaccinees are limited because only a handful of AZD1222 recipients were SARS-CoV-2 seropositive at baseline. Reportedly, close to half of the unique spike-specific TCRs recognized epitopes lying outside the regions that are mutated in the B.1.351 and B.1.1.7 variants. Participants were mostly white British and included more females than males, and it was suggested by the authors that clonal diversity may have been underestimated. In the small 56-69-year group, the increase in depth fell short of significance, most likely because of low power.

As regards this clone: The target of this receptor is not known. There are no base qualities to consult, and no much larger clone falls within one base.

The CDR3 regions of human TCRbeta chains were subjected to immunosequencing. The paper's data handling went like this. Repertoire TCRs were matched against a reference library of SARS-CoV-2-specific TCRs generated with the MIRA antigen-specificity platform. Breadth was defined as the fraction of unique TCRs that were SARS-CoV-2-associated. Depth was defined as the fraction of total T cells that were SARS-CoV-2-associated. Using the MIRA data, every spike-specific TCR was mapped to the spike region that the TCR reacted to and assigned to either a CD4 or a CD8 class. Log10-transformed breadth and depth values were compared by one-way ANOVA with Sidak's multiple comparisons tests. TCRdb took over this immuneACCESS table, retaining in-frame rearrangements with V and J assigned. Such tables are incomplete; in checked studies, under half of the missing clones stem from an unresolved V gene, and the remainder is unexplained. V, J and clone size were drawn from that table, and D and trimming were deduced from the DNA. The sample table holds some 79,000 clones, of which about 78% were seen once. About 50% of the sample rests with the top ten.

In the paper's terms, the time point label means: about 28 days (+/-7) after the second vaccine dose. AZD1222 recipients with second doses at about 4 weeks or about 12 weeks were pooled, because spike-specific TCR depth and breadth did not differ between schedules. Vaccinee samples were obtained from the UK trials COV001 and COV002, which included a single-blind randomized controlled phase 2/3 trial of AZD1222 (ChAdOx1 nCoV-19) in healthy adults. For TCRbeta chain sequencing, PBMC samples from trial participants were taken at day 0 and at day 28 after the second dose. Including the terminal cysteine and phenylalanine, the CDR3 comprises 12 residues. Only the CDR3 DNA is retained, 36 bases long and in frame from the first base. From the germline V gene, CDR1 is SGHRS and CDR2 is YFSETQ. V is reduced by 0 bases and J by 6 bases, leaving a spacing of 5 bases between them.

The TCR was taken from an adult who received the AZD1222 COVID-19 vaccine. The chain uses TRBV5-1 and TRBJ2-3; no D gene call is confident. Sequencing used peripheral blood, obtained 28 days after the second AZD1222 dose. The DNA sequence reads TGCGCCAGCAGCTTGGCCGGCGATACGCAGTATTTT. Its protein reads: CASSLAGDTQYF. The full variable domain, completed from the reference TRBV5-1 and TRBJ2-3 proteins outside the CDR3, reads KAGVTQTPRYLIKTRGQQVTLSCSPISGHRSVSWYQQTPGQGLQFLFEYFSETQRNKGNFPGRFSGRQFSNSRSEMNVSTLELGDSALYLCASSLAGDTQYFGPGTRLTVL.